This TCR beta chain came from a study of Ad26.COV2.S vaccination and SARS-CoV-2 variants. Background on the study: Recipients of Ad26.COV2.S got it intramuscularly, once or twice 56 days apart.

Unmatched junction bases numbered 9, after V lost 5 bases and J lost 5 bases. CDR1 and CDR2 (germline): SGHTS, YDEGEE. The CDR3 contains 15 residues. TCRdb's table, derived via immunoSEQ multiplex PCR, lists solely in-frame clones and lacks some. This table holds 350,000 to 500,000 clones, approximately 92% found once. The sample's treatment: around 19 received Ad26.COV2.S at low or high dose, single or two shots; five or six received placebo; per-sample allocation not given. It was on day 63 after the first vaccine or placebo injection that samples were taken. Expression of Wuhan-strain SARS-CoV-2 spike came from the Ad26 vector that formed the vaccine.

The material sequenced was peripheral blood, taken in a trial of Ad26.COV2.S vaccine versus placebo. This clonotype originated in a person between 18 and 65 years old who received the Ad26.COV2.S COVID-19 vaccine or a placebo. The rearrangement joins TRBV5-8 to TRBJ1-2; TRBD1 agrees at 10 bases. CDR3 bases: TGTGCCAGCAGTACGACAGGGGGCTGGGGATATGGCTACACCTTC. Protein sequence: CASSTTGGWGYGYTF.